The source of this TCR beta chain is a study of blood T cell repertoires in COVID-19. Data came from immunoSEQ multiplex PCR; TCRdb stores just in-frame clones and leaves some out. The profile shows 150,000 or so clones, over 75% of them singletons. CDR1 is MNHEY and CDR2 is SMNVEV in the germline V gene (reference sequence). The CDR3 length is 13 residues. V lost 3 bases and J lost 8, with 10 bases in between. The sequence was collected from a man aged 55 to 69 with COVID-19, enrolled during active disease. Sequencing was carried out using peripheral blood. The chain links TRBV27 to TRBJ1-4, with D hard to call. CDR3 in DNA: TGTGCCAGCAGTTTTATCGGGAGAGAAAAACTGTTTTTT. This gives the protein CASSFIGREKLFF.